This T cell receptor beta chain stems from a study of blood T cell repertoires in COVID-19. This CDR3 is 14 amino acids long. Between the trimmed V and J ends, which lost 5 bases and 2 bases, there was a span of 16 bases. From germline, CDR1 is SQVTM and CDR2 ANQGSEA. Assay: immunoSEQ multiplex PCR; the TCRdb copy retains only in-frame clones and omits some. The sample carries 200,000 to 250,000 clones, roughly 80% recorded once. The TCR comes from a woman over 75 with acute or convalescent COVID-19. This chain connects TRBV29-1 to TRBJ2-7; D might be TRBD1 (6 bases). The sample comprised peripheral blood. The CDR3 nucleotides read TGCAGCGTTACAGGGTGGTCCTCGGCCTACGAGCAGTACTTC. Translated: CSVTGWSSAYEQYF.